A selection of T cell receptor beta chains follows, all from one sample in a study of Ad26.COV2.S vaccination and SARS-CoV-2 variants. TCRdb's copy holds only in-frame clones and misses some; the assay was immunoSEQ multiplex PCR. The sample has around 450,000 clones, roughly 89% seen once. Sequenced material: peripheral blood, taken in a trial of Ad26.COV2.S vaccine versus placebo. The receptors were gathered from a person between 18 and 65 years old who received the Ad26.COV2.S COVID-19 vaccine or a placebo. CDR3s include the opening cysteine and the closing phenylalanine or tryptophan. A D gene is named only where the DNA matches it firmly. Clone size appears in some rows only: once, few, many, or a class for an expanded clone.

clone_size | j_call | v_call | cdr3_length | d_call | cdr3_aa | cdr3_nt
few | TRBJ1-6 | TRBV7-9 | 14 | NA | CASTSGGYNSPLHF | TGTGCCAGCACCTCCGGTGGATATAATTCACCCCTCCACTTT
NA | TRBJ1-2 | TRBV11-2 | 12 | NA | CASSANTHGYTF | TGTGCCAGCAGCGCAAACACGCATGGCTACACCTTC
NA | TRBJ1-1 | TRBV19 | 14 | NA | CASSWGGQLHEAFF | TGTGCCAGTAGTTGGGGAGGACAGCTCCATGAAGCTTTCTTT
NA | TRBJ2-1 | TRBV11-3 | 14 | NA | CASSLAPAHNEQFF | TGTGCCAGCAGCTTAGCCCCCGCGCACAATGAGCAGTTCTTC
NA | TRBJ1-1 | TRBV28 | 15 | NA | CASSLFPGENTEAFF | TGTGCCAGCAGTTTATTCCCGGGGGAGAACACTGAAGCTTTCTTT
NA | TRBJ1-2 | TRBV2 | 15 | NA | CASSEGLNPNYGYTF | TGTGCCAGCAGTGAAGGACTGAACCCTAACTATGGCTACACCTTC
NA | TRBJ2-3 | TRBV11-1 | 15 | TRBD2 | CASSLGRGGPDTQYF | TGTGCCAGCAGCTTAGGGCGGGGGGGCCCAGATACGCAGTATTTT
NA | TRBJ2-1 | TRBV5-1 | 15 | NA | CASYSDPVYNNEQFF | TGCGCCAGCTACTCGGACCCGGTTTACAACAATGAGCAGTTCTTC
NA | TRBJ1-4 | TRBV12-3/TRBV12-4 | 12 | NA | CASSFKREKLFF | TGTGCCAGCAGTTTCAAGAGGGAAAAACTGTTTTTT
NA | TRBJ1-1 | TRBV6-5 | 16 | NA | CASSYRFGGAGESAFF | TGTGCCAGCAGTTACCGGTTTGGGGGCGCAGGTGAATCAGCTTTCTTT
NA | TRBJ2-7 | TRBV19 | 13 | NA | CASSIVGGGEQYF | TGTGCCAGTAGTATAGTGGGAGGTGGCGAGCAGTACTTC
NA | TRBJ1-3 | TRBV7-2 | 15 | TRBD1 | CASSPTGQWSNTIYF | TGTGCCAGCAGCCCTACGGGACAGTGGAGTAACACCATATATTTT
NA | TRBJ2-2 | TRBV18 | 15 | NA | CASSPWKLQSGELFF | TGTGCCAGCTCACCGTGGAAACTCCAATCCGGGGAGCTGTTTTTT
NA | TRBJ2-4 | TRBV5-4 | 17 | TRBD2 | CASSSRLAGGAKNIQYF | TGTGCCAGCAGCTCCCGACTAGCGGGGGGAGCCAAAAACATTCAGTACTTC
NA | TRBJ2-5 | TRBV28 | 15 | TRBD1 | CASSPLGQGRQTQYF | TGTGCCAGCAGTCCTCTGGGACAGGGAAGGCAGACCCAGTACTTC
once | TRBJ2-2 | TRBV24-1 | 14 | NA | CATGGRGNTGELFF | TGTGCCACCGGGGGGCGAGGGAACACCGGGGAGCTGTTTTTT
NA | TRBJ2-3 | TRBV7-3 | 15 | NA | CASSNRGGAWNTQYF | TGTGCCAGCAGCAACAGGGGGGGAGCGTGGAATACGCAGTATTTT
few | TRBJ1-2 | TRBV4-3 | 13 | NA | CASSQDSSTGYTF | TGCGCCAGCAGCCAAGATAGCTCCACTGGCTACACCTTC
NA | TRBJ2-1 | TRBV6-5 | 14 | TRBD2 | CASRLVLGGDEQFF | TGTGCCAGCAGGCTTGTTTTGGGAGGGGATGAGCAGTTCTTC
NA | TRBJ1-1 | TRBV6-6 | 14 | NA | CASAWQGRDTEAFF | TGTGCCAGCGCATGGCAGGGGCGGGACACTGAAGCTTTCTTT
NA | TRBJ2-7 | TRBV7-2 | 15 | TRBD2 | CASGPPPAGVNEQYF | TGTGCCAGCGGCCCCCCCCCGGCGGGGGTAAACGAGCAGTACTTC
NA | TRBJ2-3 | TRBV13 | 18 | TRBD1 | CASSYRTPGGEVTDTQYF | TGTGCCAGCAGCTATCGAACACCAGGGGGCGAAGTCACAGATACGCAGTATTTT
NA | TRBJ1-1 | TRBV6-5 | 12 | TRBD1 | CASRADRAKAFF | TGTGCCAGCAGGGCAGACAGGGCAAAAGCTTTCTTT
NA | TRBJ1-2 | TRBV5-6 | 15 | NA | CASSLGPFPYYGYTF | TGTGCCAGCAGCTTGGGGCCTTTCCCCTACTATGGCTACACCTTC
once | TRBJ1-5 | TRBV30 | 13 | NA | CAWTGNSNQPQHF | TGTGCCTGGACTGGGAATAGCAATCAGCCCCAGCATTTT
NA | TRBJ2-1 | TRBV11-3 | 13 | TRBD2 | CASSFLAGNEQFF | TGTGCCAGCAGCTTCCTAGCGGGAAATGAGCAGTTCTTC